The 20 T cell receptor beta chains presented below share a single source sample, sequenced in a study of response to subunit inactivated influenza vaccine. One entry per CDR3 protein results from TCRdb running MiXCR on the RT-PCR reads. The sample consists of 500,000 to 600,000 distinct CDR3 sequences, approximately 7.1% of them appearing once. Material: PBMCs from blood, obtained roughly 24 months after vaccination. These receptor sequences come from a man aged 50 to 69 who received an inactivated influenza vaccine.

This clonotype appeared many times. The CDR3 DNA reads TGTGCCAGCAGCGTAGAGGGCAGTAATAATTCACCCCTCCACTTT. It translates to CASSVEGSNNSPLHF. V is TRBV9 and J is TRBJ1-6; D is unclear. Germline V gene lookup returns CDR1 SGDLS and CDR2 YYNGEE. The CDR3 is 15 residues long. The V and J ends lost 0 bases and 5 bases respectively, with 9 bases between them.

The chain is built from TRBV20-1 and TRBJ2-7; 11 nucleotides agree with TRBD1. Germline CDR1 DFQATT, CDR2 SNEGSKA (reference sequence). The CDR3 is made up of 17 amino acids. The trim removed 6 bases at V and 2 bases at J, leaving 15 bases unmatched. This CDR3 is CSATRRGRTGGTYEQYF. CDR3 bases: TGCAGTGCCACTAGGCGCGGGAGGACAGGGGGCACCTACGAGCAGTACTTC.

The chain employs TRBV12-3 or TRBV12-4 and TRBJ2-7; D is unresolved. The V and J ends lost 1 base and 7 bases respectively, with 17 bases between them. This CDR3 contains 15 residues. The CDR3 sequence: CASSLGQSSSDEQYF. For the CDR3, the DNA is TGTGCCAGCAGTTTAGGACAATCCTCGTCTGATGAGCAGTACTTC.

This clonotype came up a few times. The V gene is TRBV20-1, the J gene TRBJ2-5; D is unresolved. V lost 2 bases to trimming and J lost 5 bases, with 9 bases between them. CDR1 DFQATT and CDR2 SNEGSKA come from the germline V gene (reference sequence). The CDR3 loop spans 12 amino acids. Here the CDR3 reads CSARTAWETQYF. The DNA of the CDR3 is TGCAGTGCTAGAACAGCCTGGGAGACCCAGTACTTC.

This chain uses TRBV20-1 with TRBJ2-3, with D possibly TRBD2 on 6 matching bases. V shed 4 bases and J shed 1 base, with 12 bases lying between them. The germline CDR1 and CDR2 sequences are DFQATT and SNEGSKA (reference sequence). The CDR3 loop spans 14 amino acids. The DNA for the CDR3 is TGCAGTGCTATCCGGGAGTACGGCACAGATACGCAGTATTTT. This gives the protein CSAIREYGTDTQYF.

The CDR3 loop reads CASSPLGTDTDTQYF. CDR3 nucleotide sequence: TGTGCCAGCAGCCCTCTCGGGACAGATACAGATACGCAGTATTTT. The rearrangement links TRBV7-3 to TRBJ2-3; 7 nucleotides align to TRBD1. CDR3 size: 15 residues. Germline V gene data show CDR1 as SGHTA and CDR2 as FQGTGA. V was pared by 5 bases and J by 3 bases, with 8 bases of the junction left unmatched.

CDR3: CASSLARASYNEQYF. CDR3 sequence (DNA): TGTGCCAGCAGCTTGGCACGCGCTTCCTACAATGAGCAGTACTTC. The chain employs TRBV7-6 and TRBJ2-7; D gene unclear. In germline, CDR1 is SGHVS, CDR2 FNYEAQ. The CDR3 runs to 15 residues. Trimming shortened V by 3 bases and J by 7 bases, and 19 bases separated the two germline ends.

This clonotype has just a few counts. V is TRBV5-1 and J is TRBJ2-4; D is perhaps TRBD1 (6 bases). V dropped 3 bases and J dropped 8 bases, with 24 bases sitting between them. Germline assignment: CDR1 SGHRS and CDR2 YFSETQ. The length of the CDR3 is 17 residues. Here the CDR3 DNA reads TGCGCCAGCAGCTCCGTGGGGGCCCGGGCTGGAAGGGACATTCAGTACTTC. Translation gives CASSSVGARAGRDIQYF.

Ten or more counts support this clonotype. The chain recombines TRBV6-2 or TRBV6-3 with TRBJ2-7; 12 bases map to TRBD1. J was trimmed by 7 bases and V by 3 bases; bases with no gene match: 7. Germline CDR1 and CDR2: MNHEY and SVGEGT. The CDR3 length is 15 residues. The CDR3 here is CASSYMGQGAHEQYF. The CDR3 DNA reads as TGTGCCAGCAGTTATATGGGACAGGGGGCGCATGAGCAGTACTTC.

The table lists this clonotype with a few counts. The V call is TRBV5-1, the J call TRBJ1-2, with TRBD1 identical over 12 bases. CDR3 length equals 18 residues. Germline CDR1 SGHRS, CDR2 YFSETQ. The ends lost 3 bases at V and 1 base at J; junction bases unmatched: 10. In DNA, the CDR3 is TGCGCCAGCAGCTCCAATTGGGACAGGGGGCTTATTAACTATGGCTACACCTTC. Translation: CASSSNWDRGLINYGYTF. The whole variable domain, remainder taken from reference TRBV5-1 and TRBJ1-2, is KAGVTQTPRYLIKTRGQQVTLSCSPISGHRSVSWYQQTPGQGLQFLFEYFSETQRNKGNFPGRFSGRQFSNSRSEMNVSTLELGDSALYLCASSSNWDRGLINYGYTFGSGTRLTVV.

The chain employs TRBV24-1 and TRBJ2-2; TRBD1 matches at 7 bases. The CDR3 covers 15 residues. J lost 6 bases, V lost 3 bases, and 6 bases had no gene match. Germline V gene sequence: CDR1 KGHDR, CDR2 SFDVKD. The CDR3 DNA reads as TGTGCCACCAGTGATATAGGGACAGTCGCCGGGGAGCTGTTTTTT. Its protein product is CATSDIGTVAGELFF.

This clonotype showed up just a few times. J is TRBJ1-5 and V is TRBV19, with D unresolved. V lost 2 bases, J lost 0 bases, and 8 bases lay in between. Germline loops: CDR1 LNHDA, CDR2 SQIVND (reference sequence). This CDR3 region has 15 residues. CDR3 in DNA: TGTGCCAGTAGTATACCCAGATATAGCAATCAGCCCCAGCATTTT. Encoded protein: CASSIPRYSNQPQHF.

This clonotype was seen at least ten times. V usage is TRBV12-3 or TRBV12-4 and J usage is TRBJ2-1; 12 bases are a match to TRBD2. This CDR3 contains 15 residues. V dropped 7 bases and J dropped 4; count of bases not matched to a gene: 5. The CDR3 protein is CASKTSGGIYNEQFF. DNA of the CDR3: TGTGCCAGCAAAACTAGCGGGGGGATTTACAATGAGCAGTTCTTC.

This clonotype occurred many times. The J gene is TRBJ1-5, the V gene TRBV7-9, with D possibly being TRBD1 (6 bases). From germline, CDR1 is SEHNR and CDR2 FQNEAQ (reference sequence). Trimming pared 7 bases from V and 4 bases from J, leaving 8 bases between. There are 12 residues in the CDR3. The CDR3 is CASTGENQPQHF. The CDR3 DNA reads TGTGCCAGCACAGGGGAAAATCAGCCCCAGCATTTT. The full variable domain, with the rest looked up from reference TRBV7-9 and TRBJ1-5, is DTGVSQNPRHKITKRGQNVTFRCDPISEHNRLYWYRQTLGQGPEFLTYFQNEAQLEKSRLLSDRFSAERPKGSFSTLEIQRTEQGDSAMYLCASTGENQPQHFGDGTRLSIL.

A few counts support this clonotype. This rearrangement joins TRBV27 to TRBJ1-1, with 9 bases matching TRBD1. The V segment lost 2 bases and the J segment 4 bases; nucleotides outside the gene matches: 5. The CDR3 length is 15 residues. CDR1 and CDR2 from the germline V gene are MNHEY and SMNVEV (reference sequence). CDR3 nucleotides: TGTGCCAGCAGTTTAATGGGACAGGGTGGCACTGAAGCTTTCTTT. Encoded protein: CASSLMGQGGTEAFF.

This clonotype appeared many times. In DNA form, the CDR3 reads TGTGCCAGCAGGCTCGGTTCCAGGGTGGAGGAGACCCAGTACTTC. Translation gives CASRLGSRVEETQYF. J is TRBJ2-5 and V is TRBV2; possible D gene TRBD1, 5 bases. The CDR3 covers 15 residues. Deletions cut 6 bases from V and 5 bases from J, with 19 bases between. Germline-derived CDR1 and CDR2 are SNHLY and FYNNEI.

The DNA of the CDR3 is TGTGCCAGCAGCCAAATTTATAGCGCGGGAGGGCCTAATGAGCAGTTCTTC. Protein: CASSQIYSAGGPNEQFF. The V and J genes are TRBV16 and TRBJ2-1; TRBD2 matches 9 bases. The ends lost 2 bases at V and 7 bases at J; junction bases unmatched: 12. Germline assignment: CDR1 KGHSY and CDR2 FQNENV. This CDR3 comprises 17 residues.

This clonotype was observed a handful of times. This rearrangement joins TRBV10-2 to TRBJ1-1, with D tentatively TRBD1 (6 bases). V shed 7 bases and J shed 7 bases, with 10 bases lying between them. Germline CDR1 WSHSY, CDR2 SAAADI. The CDR3 runs to 11 residues. The CDR3 protein is CASTRGNEAFF. The CDR3 nucleotides are TGCGCCAGCACCAGGGGTAATGAAGCTTTCTTT.

This clonotype has only a few counts. CDR3 residues: CSARDYRGRTEAFF. The DNA of the CDR3 is TGCAGTGCTAGAGATTATCGGGGGAGGACTGAAGCTTTCTTT. V and J are TRBV20-1 and TRBJ1-1; D may be TRBD1 (5 bases). The germline gives CDR1 DFQATT, CDR2 SNEGSKA (reference sequence). The CDR3 has 14 amino acids. The V end lost 0 bases, the J end lost 5 bases, and 13 bases lay between the germline ends.

This clonotype was observed at least ten times. The rearrangement links TRBV4-1 to TRBJ2-5, with TRBD2 matching 10 bases. CDR1 is MGHRA, CDR2 YSYEKL, per germline. There are 16 residues in the CDR3. Trimming cost V 0 bases and J 6 bases; bases outside gene matches: 7. The CDR3 sequence: CASSQEERGGWKTQYF. As DNA, the CDR3 is TGCGCCAGCAGCCAAGAGGAGCGGGGGGGCTGGAAGACCCAGTACTTC.